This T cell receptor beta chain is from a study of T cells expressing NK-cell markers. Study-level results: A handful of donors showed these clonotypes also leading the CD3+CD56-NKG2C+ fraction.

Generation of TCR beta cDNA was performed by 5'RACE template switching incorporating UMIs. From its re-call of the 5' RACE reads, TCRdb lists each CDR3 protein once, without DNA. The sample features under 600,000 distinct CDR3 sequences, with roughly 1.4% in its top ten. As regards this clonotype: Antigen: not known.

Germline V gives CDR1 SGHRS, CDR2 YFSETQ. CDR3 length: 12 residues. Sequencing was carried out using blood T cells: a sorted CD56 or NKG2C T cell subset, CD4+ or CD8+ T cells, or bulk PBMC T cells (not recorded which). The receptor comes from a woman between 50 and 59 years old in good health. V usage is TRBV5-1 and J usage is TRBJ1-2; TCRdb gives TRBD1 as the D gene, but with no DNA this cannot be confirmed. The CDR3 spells CASSLSGASYTF.